This T cell receptor (beta chain) was profiled in a study of post-analysis software for immune sequencing data. Whole-study results and caveats: Compared with controls, patients had more of 4 to 6 TRBV segments, including TRBV5-6, TRBV5-1 and TRBV20-1.

Trimming at V came to 4 bases and at J to 2 bases, leaving 4 bases not matched to a gene. Germline V gene data show CDR1 as SGHTA and CDR2 as FQGNSA. The CDR3 is 15 amino acids. cDNA libraries for TCR beta contained unique molecular identifiers. TCRdb reanalysed the PCR reads using MiXCR and keeps one entry per CDR3 protein. The sample lists 250,000 to 300,000 distinct CDR3 sequences, approximately 34% seen once, with under 5.5% in the top ten. A word on this clonotype: Its antigen remains unknown.

The chain couples TRBV7-2 to TRBJ2-1; TRBD2 matches at 8 bases. The material sequenced was blood. This receptor was identified in a girl aged 5 to 17 with multiple sclerosis. The CDR3 DNA follows: TGTGCCAGCAGCTACGCGGGACTAGCCTACAATGAGCAGTTCTTC. Encoded protein: CASSYAGLAYNEQFF. Together with reference TRBV7-2 and TRBJ2-1, the CDR3 gives the full variable domain: GAGVSQSPSNKVTEKGKDVELRCDPISGHTALYWYRQSLGQGLEFLIYFQGNSAPDKSGLPSDRFSAERTGGSVSTLTIQRTQQEDSAVYLCASSYAGLAYNEQFFGPGTRLTVL.